One sample yielded the 13 T cell receptor beta chains listed below, sequenced in a study of vaccination effects on CD4 cells after COVID-19. These receptors' targets are unknown. Sequencing was preceded by expansion of antigen-specific CD4+ T cells with viral peptide pools in the ViraFEST assay. Upon completion of roughly ten days in culture, CD4+ T cells were isolated. According to PCR results, the person was infected with SARS-CoV-2 between March and December 2020. TCRdb's copy holds only in-frame clones and misses some; the assay was immunoSEQ multiplex PCR. The sample records around 47,000 clones, around 70% being singletons. This sample comprised CD4+ T cells from PBMCs cultured with a peptide pool, obtained before COVID-19 vaccination. The source of these receptors is a human donor who had a prior SARS-CoV-2 infection.

The chain recombines TRBV5-1 with TRBJ1-6; the D gene is possibly TRBD1 (5 bases). CDR3 length equals 17 residues. Germline V gene lookup returns CDR1 SGHRS and CDR2 YFSETQ. Trimming shortened V by 4 bases and J by 0 bases, and 14 bases separated the two germline ends. CDR3 region: CASSRGTASSYNSPLHF. The CDR3 nucleotides read TGCGCCAGCAGCCGAGGGACCGCGAGCTCCTATAATTCACCCCTCCACTTT.

This rearrangement joins TRBV7-2 to TRBJ2-1, with 9 bases that match TRBD2. Germline CDR1 SGHTA, CDR2 FQGNSA. This CDR3 is built from 15 residues. J lost 4 bases, V lost 3 bases, and 4 bases had no gene match. CDR3 coding DNA: TGTGCCAGCAGCTTGGACAGCGGGGGGTACAATGAGCAGTTCTTC. As protein: CASSLDSGGYNEQFF.

The gene calls are TRBV5-1 and TRBJ2-3, with D perhaps matching TRBD1 (6 bases). Trimming took 0 bases from V and 2 from J, leaving 7 bases between them. CDR1 and CDR2 (germline): SGHRS, YFSETQ. This CDR3 comprises 14 residues. CDR3 bases: TGCGCCAGCAGCTTGGCAGGGGACACAGATACGCAGTATTTT. Translated, it gives CASSLAGDTDTQYF.

This clone occurred a few times. The rearrangement links TRBV27 to TRBJ2-7; no clear D. The V gene's germline CDR1 is MNHEY and CDR2 SMNVEV (reference sequence). V was shortened by 3 bases and J by 4 bases, with 10 bases between the two germline ends. The length of the CDR3 is 13 residues. CDR3 nucleotide sequence: TGTGCCAGCAGTTTGTGGGTTGGTTACGAGCAGTACTTC. It encodes CASSLWVGYEQYF.

The chain links TRBV4-2 to TRBJ1-6; 10 nucleotides agree with TRBD1. The CDR3 contains 16 residues. The V gene end was trimmed by 2 bases and the J gene end by 7 bases; junction bases not matched to a gene: 5. Germline CDR1 LGHNA, CDR2 YNFKEQ. CDR3 nucleotides: TGTGCCAGCAGCCAAAACACGGGACAGGGGAATTCACCCCTCCACTTT. It translates to CASSQNTGQGNSPLHF.

V is TRBV14 and J is TRBJ1-2, with D possibly being TRBD1 (5 bases). V dropped 0 bases and J dropped 4 bases, with 12 bases sitting between them. The CDR3 covers 15 residues. Germline V gene data show CDR1 as SGHDN and CDR2 as FVKESK. The CDR3 is CASSQETGSGYGYTF. DNA for the CDR3: TGTGCCAGCAGCCAAGAAACAGGAAGTGGCTATGGCTACACCTTC.

This clone was detected only once. The J gene is TRBJ1-2, the V gene TRBV5-6, with 7 bases identical to TRBD1. V trimming: 0 bases; J trimming: 4 bases; junction bases outside the gene matches: 6. Looked up from germline, CDR1 is SGHDT and CDR2 is YYEEEE. CDR3 length: 15 amino acids. CDR3 in amino acids: CASSLASAGGYGYTF. CDR3 DNA sequence: TGTGCCAGCAGCTTGGCGTCGGCAGGGGGCTATGGCTACACCTTC.

The rearrangement joins TRBV15 to TRBJ1-2; D perhaps matches TRBD1 (5 bases). CDR1 and CDR2 (germline): LNHNV, YYDKDF (reference sequence). The CDR3 contains 12 residues. V dropped 5 bases and J dropped 4 bases, with 8 bases sitting between them. The CDR3 coding sequence is TGTGCCACCAGCGGGGCAGGCTATGGCTACACCTTC. The encoded protein is CATSGAGYGYTF.

This chain links TRBV7-2 with TRBJ2-5; tentative D call: TRBD1 (7 bases). The CDR3 contains 14 residues. Germline values: CDR1 SGHTA, CDR2 FQGNSA. V lost 3 bases and J 5 bases, leaving 13 bases between the germline ends. CDR3 DNA sequence: TGTGCCAGCAGCTTGACTAGGGGGCAGGAGACCCAGTACTTC. This gives the protein CASSLTRGQETQYF.

This clone appeared once. The J gene is TRBJ1-1, the V gene TRBV11-3; D gene unclear. Trimming shortened V by 3 bases and J by 2 bases, and 7 bases separated the two germline ends. The V gene's germline CDR1 is SGHNT and CDR2 YENEEA. The CDR3 spans 13 residues. For the CDR3, the DNA is TGTGCCAGCAGCTTTTCTGAAAACACTGAAGCTTTCTTT. This sequence encodes CASSFSENTEAFF.

This clone was seen a few times. The chain links TRBV11-3 to TRBJ1-1; D is unclear. There are 13 residues in the CDR3. The V gene lost 7 bases and the J gene lost 5 bases, with 14 bases spanning the gap. Germline V gene lookup returns CDR1 SGHNT and CDR2 YENEEA. The CDR3, as DNA: TGTGCCAGCACCTTGGACCCGGGGACTGAAGCTTTCTTT. Amino acids: CASTLDPGTEAFF. Using reference TRBV11-3 and TRBJ1-1 for the parts outside the CDR3, the full variable domain is EAGVVQSPRYKIIEKKQPVAFWCNPISGHNTLYWYLQNLGQGPELLIRYENEEAVDDSQLPKDRFSAERLKGVDSTLKIQPAELGDSAVYLCASTLDPGTEAFFGQGTRLTVV.

The genes are TRBV18 and TRBJ2-2; no definite D call. The CDR3 totals 16 residues. Germline values: CDR1 KGHSH, CDR2 LQKENI. Trimming shortened V by 1 base and J by 4 bases, and 13 bases separated the two germline ends. The CDR3, as DNA: TGTGCCAGCTCACCACTTTCGGCGGTGGGCACCGGGGAGCTGTTTTTT. It specifies CASSPLSAVGTGELFF.

This chain's CDR3 is CASSLRQGAGSGNTIYF. The CDR3 DNA is TGTGCCAGCAGCCTTCGTCAGGGGGCCGGCTCTGGAAACACCATATATTTT. The V and J genes are TRBV4-2 and TRBJ1-3, with TRBD1 identical over 8 bases. With V trimmed by 4 bases and J by 0 bases, 8 bases remained unmatched. Germline CDR1 is LGHNA and CDR2 is YNFKEQ. There are 17 residues in the CDR3.